The clone carrying this TCR beta chain was seen many times. In the study's own analysis: To classify distant metastasis in papillary thyroid cancer, a model was built from CDR3 differences across clinicopathological groups. With MiXCR, TCRdb reprocessed the PCR reads. The V and J calls and clone size are TCRdb's, not the authors'. The sample shows approximately 70,000 clones, approximately 4.1% of them seen only once. The sample is drawn from a study of metastatic and nonmetastatic thyroid tumors. Patients underwent thyroid surgery, and none had received any treatment before it. The CDR3 runs to 16 residues. Trimming cost V 4 bases and J 1 base, with 17 bases left between them. Germline loops: CDR1 SGHAT, CDR2 FQDESV (reference sequence).

This sequence joins TRBV11-1 and TRBJ2-7, with D uncertain. Sequencing was performed on blood. This TCR was sampled from a female donor with papillary thyroid cancer or a benign thyroid nodule (not recorded which). Some clones in this sample may be carry-over from other donors' samples. The CDR3, as DNA: TGTGCCAGCAGCTCCCCCTTCTCTGCAGGATCCTACGAGCAGTACTTC. It translates to CASSSPFSAGSYEQYF.